These 24 T cell receptor beta chains were sequenced from one sample in a study of T cells in Graves' hyperthyroidism and ophthalmopathy. There were TCR beta CDR3 regions amplified from RNA transcripts. During a first-round RT-PCR of the TCR CDR3, the HTBI primer set was used. Each CDR3 protein is one row after TCRdb ran MiXCR on the multiplex PCR reads. The table has fewer than 600,000 distinct CDR3 sequences, about 14% seen once; the top ten hold approximately 14%. Sequencing was performed on blood. The receptor source for this set is a woman between 40 and 55 years old with Graves' hyperthyroidism.

This clonotype was seen many times. The rearrangement joins TRBV5-1 to TRBJ1-4; 10 positions match TRBD1. The CDR3 has 16 amino acids. The J segment lost 8 bases and the V segment lost 4 bases, leaving 11 bases of the junction unmatched. Germline loops: CDR1 SGHRS, CDR2 YFSETQ. CDR3 loop: CASSPDPTGGKEKLFF. In DNA, the CDR3 is TGCGCCAGCAGCCCGGACCCGACAGGGGGCAAGGAAAAACTGTTTTTT.

This clonotype occurred many times. The chain links TRBV28 to TRBJ1-2; no firm D call. Germline lookup yields CDR1 MDHEN and CDR2 SYDVKM. The CDR3 spans 14 residues. V lost 7 bases, J lost 0 bases, and 12 bases lay in between. This CDR3 reads CASNGLATNYGYTF. The DNA for the CDR3 is TGTGCCAGCAACGGACTGGCCACTAACTATGGCTACACCTTC.

This clonotype was counted many times. V and J are TRBV5-5 and TRBJ1-2; 10 bases agree with TRBD1. The V gene end was trimmed by 4 bases and the J gene end by 8 bases; junction bases not matched to a gene: 11. CDR1 and CDR2 from the germline V gene are SGHKS and YYEKEE (reference sequence). This CDR3 has 15 residues. The CDR3 region has the DNA TGTGCCAGCAGCCCGGAGGGACAGGGGTCGGAGGGCTACACCTTC. Translating it yields CASSPEGQGSEGYTF.

This clonotype was recorded at least ten times. This chain links TRBV7-9 with TRBJ2-7; D not certain. The CDR3 consists of 13 residues. In germline, CDR1 is SEHNR, CDR2 FQNEAQ (reference sequence). The V end was cut by 3 bases, the J end by 2 bases, with 8 bases between. The CDR3 DNA is TGTGCCAGCAGCTTGGCACTAACCTACGAGCAGTACTTC. It encodes CASSLALTYEQYF.

On this clonotype itself: This could be a read error, since a much larger clone is one nucleotide away. A read error is likely, as this CDR3 ends without the conserved phenylalanine or tryptophan. V gene TRBV5-1 combines with J gene TRBJ2-1; a weak D match, TRBD2 (6 bases). Germline V gene lookup returns CDR1 SGHRS and CDR2 YFSETQ. Trimming removed 0 bases from V and 5 bases from J, with 12 bases in between. CDR3 length equals 15 residues. For the CDR3, the DNA is TGCGCCAGCAGCTTGGTGCGGGGCAGGGACAATGAGCAGTTCCTC. Translated: CASSLVRGRDNEQFL.

This clonotype has ten or more counts. The chain is built from TRBV15 and TRBJ1-4; possible D gene TRBD1, 5 bases. Looked up from germline, CDR1 is LNHNV and CDR2 is YYDKDF (reference sequence). The germline V and J ends were trimmed by 1 base and 0 bases, with 15 bases remaining between them. The CDR3 is 18 amino acids. The chain's CDR3 is CATSRALQAAATNEKLFF. CDR3 nucleotides: TGTGCCACCAGCAGAGCTTTACAGGCGGCTGCAACTAATGAAAAACTGTTTTTT.

This clonotype was recorded at least ten times. The rearrangement uses TRBV19 and TRBJ1-4, with 8 bases fitting TRBD1. Germline V gene data show CDR1 as LNHDA and CDR2 as SQIVND (reference sequence). CDR3 length: 16 residues. After removal of 10 bases from V and 5 bases from J, the junction contained 15 bases not matched to a gene. The CDR3: CATLGFSGTGNEKLFF. In nucleotides, the CDR3 is TGTGCCACCTTGGGCTTCTCCGGGACAGGCAATGAAAAACTGTTTTTT.

This clonotype was counted a few times. CDR3 in DNA: TGTGCCAGCACTACCTTACAGGGGATGAACACTGAAGCTTTCTTT. It translates to CASTTLQGMNTEAFF. The chain is built from TRBV6-1 and TRBJ1-1; TRBD1 matches 7 bases. Losses at the gene ends were 7 bases for V and 0 bases for J; bases not matched to a gene: 8. The germline V gene encodes CDR1 MNHNS and CDR2 SASEGT. This CDR3 comprises 15 residues.

This clonotype has at least ten counts. The V gene is TRBV5-1, the J gene TRBJ1-1; 7 nucleotides agree with TRBD1. CDR3 length: 16 residues. V shed 0 bases and J 4 bases; nucleotides not matched to a gene: 9. CDR1 is SGHRS, CDR2 YFSETQ, per germline. CDR3 DNA sequence: TGCGCCAGCAGCTTGGCCGGATTAGGGGGCGGCACTGAAGCTTTCTTT. Translation gives CASSLAGLGGGTEAFF.

V gene TRBV27 combines with J gene TRBJ2-5, with D perhaps TRBD2 (7 bases). Trimming removed 4 bases from V and 5 bases from J, with 17 bases in between. This CDR3 comprises 15 residues. Germline values: CDR1 MNHEY, CDR2 SMNVEV (reference sequence). CDR3: CASSSTLRGGETQYF. In DNA, the CDR3 is TGTGCCAGCAGTTCAACCCTCAGGGGAGGGGAGACCCAGTACTTC.

The J gene is TRBJ2-1, the V gene TRBV2; D is possibly TRBD2 (6 bases). This CDR3 has 12 amino acids. Germline values: CDR1 SNHLY, CDR2 FYNNEI. Trimming cost V 11 bases and J 11 bases, with 19 bases left between them. CDR3 DNA sequence: TGTGCCGGGGGGACGGACGAGGTGAAGCAGTTCTTC. It yields the protein CAGGTDEVKQFF.

Note on this clonotype: A much larger clone lies a single base off, so this may be a read error. The chain uses TRBV20-1 and TRBJ2-5; the D is unclear. There are 10 residues in the CDR3. V dropped 4 bases and J dropped 7 bases, with 7 bases sitting between them. The germline V gene encodes CDR1 DFQATT and CDR2 SNEGSKA (reference sequence). CDR3 nucleotide sequence: TGCAGTGCTAATCTGGGGACCCAGTACTTC. It encodes CSANLGTQYF.

The table lists this clonotype with many counts. This rearrangement joins TRBV27 to TRBJ2-1; 8 bases match TRBD2. CDR1 and CDR2 from the germline V gene are MNHEY and SMNVEV (reference sequence). With V trimmed by 5 bases and J by 8 bases, 8 bases remained unmatched. The CDR3 runs to 14 residues. The CDR3 DNA sequence: TGTGCCAGCAGTCCAGCGGGAGTTCTGGATGAGCAGTTCTTC. This translates into CASSPAGVLDEQFF.

This clonotype was seen a handful of times. The chain carries TRBV6-1 and TRBJ2-3; possible D gene TRBD2, 5 bases. The CDR3 is 15 amino acids. In germline, CDR1 is MNHNS, CDR2 SASEGT. V was clipped by 1 base and J by 5 bases, with 13 bases between them. The CDR3 region is CASSEGVATGDTQYF. Here the CDR3 DNA reads TGTGCCAGCAGTGAAGGCGTAGCGACGGGAGATACGCAGTATTTT.

In its sample, this clonotype was seen a few times. The chain carries TRBV20-1 and TRBJ2-7; D is perhaps TRBD1 or TRBD2 (6 bases each). CDR1 DFQATT and CDR2 SNEGSKA come from the germline V gene (reference sequence). The CDR3 runs to 13 residues. Trimming shortened V by 8 bases and J by 0 bases, and 14 bases separated the two germline ends. The CDR3 reads CSTREGGSYEQYF. CDR3 in DNA: TGCAGTACCAGAGAGGGGGGCTCCTACGAGCAGTACTTC.

This clonotype has a count of ten or more. The chain employs TRBV12-3 or TRBV12-4 and TRBJ2-7, with 9 bases identical to TRBD1. After removal of 1 base from V and 4 bases from J, the junction contained 2 bases not matched to a gene. The CDR3 covers 14 residues. CDR3 sequence: CASSLGQGVYEQYF. The CDR3, as DNA: TGTGCCAGCAGTTTAGGACAGGGGGTTTACGAGCAGTACTTC.

This clonotype has at least ten counts. The J gene is TRBJ1-5, the V gene TRBV20-1; D remains ambiguous. This CDR3 is 14 amino acids long. Germline V lookup: CDR1 DFQATT, CDR2 SNEGSKA (reference sequence). Trimming stripped 0 bases from V and 3 bases from J, with 9 bases between. Here the CDR3 reads CSARENSPNQPQHF. For the CDR3, the DNA is TGCAGTGCTAGAGAGAACAGTCCCAATCAGCCCCAGCATTTT.

This clonotype was counted many times. The V call is TRBV7-2, the J call TRBJ2-7; the D is unclear. V lost 5 bases and J 4 bases, leaving 6 bases between the germline ends. This CDR3 has 11 amino acids. CDR1 and CDR2 from the germline V gene are SGHTA and FQGNSA. The chain's CDR3 is CASSPLYEQYF. As DNA, the CDR3 is TGTGCCAGCAGCCCCCTATACGAGCAGTACTTC.

In its sample, this clonotype was seen many times. The V and J genes are TRBV2 and TRBJ1-1, with D hard to call. Germline-derived CDR1 and CDR2 are SNHLY and FYNNEI. Trimming left V 6 bases short and J 3 bases short, with 11 bases between. The CDR3 has 13 amino acids. The CDR3 sequence is CASRPQRDTEAFF. The CDR3 DNA is TGTGCCAGCAGACCCCAGAGGGACACTGAAGCTTTCTTT.

This clonotype was detected ten times or more. DNA of the CDR3: TGTGCCAGCAGCCAAGTTACCGGGAGTGGCTACACCTTC. Its protein product is CASSQVTGSGYTF. The chain employs TRBV3-1 and TRBJ1-2; no clear D. CDR3 length equals 13 residues. Germline V CDR1 and CDR2: LGHDT, YNNKEL (reference sequence). V lost 1 base, J lost 7 bases, and 10 bases lay in between.

This clonotype showed up many times. The CDR3 region is CASSASGQGGNYGYTF. CDR3 DNA sequence: TGTGCCAGCAGCGCGTCTGGACAGGGGGGGAACTATGGCTACACCTTC. This chain links TRBV9 with TRBJ1-2; 10 positions match TRBD1. CDR3 length equals 16 residues. Germline assignment: CDR1 SGDLS and CDR2 YYNGEE. Trimming took 3 bases from V and 2 from J; bases not matched to a gene: 7.

The J gene is TRBJ2-1, the V gene TRBV27, with D possibly called TRBD1 or TRBD2 (5 bases each). Germline V gives CDR1 MNHEY, CDR2 SMNVEV (reference sequence). Trimming left V 4 bases short and J 4 bases short, with 14 bases between. The CDR3 has 15 residues. CDR3 protein: CASSSGAGIYNEQFF. The CDR3 region has the DNA TGTGCCAGCAGTTCCGGGGCAGGGATTTACAATGAGCAGTTCTTC.

This clonotype was counted many times. The CDR3 nucleotides read TGTGCCAGCAGGTCGACTAGCGGGGACTACAATGAGCAGTTCTTC. This sequence encodes CASRSTSGDYNEQFF. The chain has TRBV2 and TRBJ2-1, with 11 bases matching TRBD2. V was clipped by 6 bases and J by 3 bases; unmatched bases: 4. Per the germline V gene, CDR1 is SNHLY and CDR2 is FYNNEI. This CDR3 comprises 15 residues.

This chain connects TRBV4-2 to TRBJ2-7, with 8 nucleotides matching TRBD1. Trimming took 0 bases from V and 6 from J; bases not matched to a gene: 7. The CDR3 contains 15 residues. Germline CDR1 and CDR2: LGHNA and YNFKEQ. CDR3 bases: TGTGCCAGCAGCCAAGACGGACAGGGAGGATCCGAGCAGTACTTC. It encodes CASSQDGQGGSEQYF.